The clone carrying this T cell receptor (beta chain) was observed many times. The antigen is not known. These data belong to a study of CD8 T cells in ankylosing spondylitis. Overall study results and limits: For ankylosing spondylitis blood, a TCR beta motif of about eight highly homologous variants appeared characteristic. Disease-linked clones were found to be CD8+ and relatively rare in peripheral blood. Disease-linked clones were reportedly significantly enriched in matched ankylosing spondylitis synovial fluid.

Losses at the gene ends were 4 bases for V and 1 base for J; bases not matched to a gene: 4. Germline CDR1 and CDR2: SQVTM and ANQGSEA. CDR3 length: 14 residues. From the 5' RACE reads, TCRdb called clonotypes with MiXCR, one entry per CDR3 protein. The sample contains more than 250,000 distinct CDR3 sequences, roughly 8% of which appear only once. This clonotype was obtained from a male donor with ankylosing spondylitis. J is TRBJ1-5 and V is TRBV29-1; 7 bases align to TRBD1. Material for sequencing was blood, either unsorted or a sorted T cell fraction (not recorded which). The CDR3 region has the DNA TGCAGCGTTGGACAGGGAGGGAGCAATCAGCCCCAGCATTTT. Translation: CSVGQGGSNQPQHF.